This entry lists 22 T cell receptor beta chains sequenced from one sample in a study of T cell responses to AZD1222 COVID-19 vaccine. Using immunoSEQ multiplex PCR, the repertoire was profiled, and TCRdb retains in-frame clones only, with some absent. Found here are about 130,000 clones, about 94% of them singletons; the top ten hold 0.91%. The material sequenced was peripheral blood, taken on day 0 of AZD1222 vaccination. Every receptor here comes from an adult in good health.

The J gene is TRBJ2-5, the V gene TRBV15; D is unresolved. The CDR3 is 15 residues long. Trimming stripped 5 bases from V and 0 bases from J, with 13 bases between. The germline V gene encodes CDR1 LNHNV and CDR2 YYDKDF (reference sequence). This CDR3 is CATSLPTLYQETQYF. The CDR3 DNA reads TGTGCCACCAGCCTCCCGACCCTGTACCAAGAGACCCAGTACTTC.

The CDR3 sequence is CASNRGTHNEQFF. CDR3 coding DNA: TGTGCCAGCAACAGGGGGACCCACAATGAGCAGTTCTTC. The chain uses TRBV2 and TRBJ2-1; 8 nucleotides align to TRBD1. The germline V gene encodes CDR1 SNHLY and CDR2 FYNNEI. The CDR3 length is 13 residues. Trimming took 7 bases from V and 5 from J; bases not matched to a gene: 4.

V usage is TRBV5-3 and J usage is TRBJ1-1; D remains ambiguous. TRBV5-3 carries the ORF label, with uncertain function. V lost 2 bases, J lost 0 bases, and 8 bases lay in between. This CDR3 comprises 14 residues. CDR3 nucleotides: TGTGCCAGAAGCTTCCCCGGAATGAACACTGAAGCTTTCTTT. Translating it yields CARSFPGMNTEAFF.

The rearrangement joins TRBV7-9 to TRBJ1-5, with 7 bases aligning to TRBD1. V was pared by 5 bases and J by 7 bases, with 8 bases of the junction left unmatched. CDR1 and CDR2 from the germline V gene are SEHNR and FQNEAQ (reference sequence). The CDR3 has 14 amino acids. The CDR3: CASSPGGVDQPQHF. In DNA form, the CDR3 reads TGTGCCAGCAGCCCAGGGGGAGTAGACCAGCCCCAGCATTTT.

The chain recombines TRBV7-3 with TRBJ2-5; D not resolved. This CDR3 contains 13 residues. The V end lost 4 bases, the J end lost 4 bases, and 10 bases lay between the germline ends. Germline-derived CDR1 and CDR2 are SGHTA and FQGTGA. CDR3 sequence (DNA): TGTGCCAGCAGCTCAGGTAGCCTAGAGACCCAGTACTTC. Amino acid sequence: CASSSGSLETQYF.

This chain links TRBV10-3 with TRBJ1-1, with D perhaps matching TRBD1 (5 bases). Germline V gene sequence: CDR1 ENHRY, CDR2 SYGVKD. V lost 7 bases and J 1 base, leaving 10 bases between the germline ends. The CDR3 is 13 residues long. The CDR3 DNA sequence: TGTGCCATCACTAGCGGGACGAACACTGAAGCTTTCTTT. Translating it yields CAITSGTNTEAFF.

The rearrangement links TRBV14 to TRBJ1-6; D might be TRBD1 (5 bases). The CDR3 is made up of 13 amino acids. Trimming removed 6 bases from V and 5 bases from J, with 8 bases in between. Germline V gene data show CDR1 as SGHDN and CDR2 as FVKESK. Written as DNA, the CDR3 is TGTGCCAGCAGACAGGTTGATAATTCACCCCTCCACTTT. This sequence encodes CASRQVDNSPLHF.

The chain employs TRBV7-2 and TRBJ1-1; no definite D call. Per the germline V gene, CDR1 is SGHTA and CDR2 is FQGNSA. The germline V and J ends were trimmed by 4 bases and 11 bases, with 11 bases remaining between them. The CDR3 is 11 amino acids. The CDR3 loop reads CASSSRALAFF. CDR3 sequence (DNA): TGTGCCAGCAGCTCTCGAGCCTTGGCTTTCTTT.

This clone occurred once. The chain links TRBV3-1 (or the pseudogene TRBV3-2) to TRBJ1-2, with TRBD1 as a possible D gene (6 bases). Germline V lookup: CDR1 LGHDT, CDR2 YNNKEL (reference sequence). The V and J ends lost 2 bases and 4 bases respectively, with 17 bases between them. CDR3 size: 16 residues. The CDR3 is CASSQTQQGSGYGYTF. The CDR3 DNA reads TGTGCCAGCAGCCAAACCCAACAGGGTTCAGGCTATGGCTACACCTTC.

CDR3 region: CASSRGGNTEAFF. CDR3 DNA sequence: TGTGCCAGCAGCAGGGGGGGCAACACTGAAGCTTTCTTT. The rearrangement uses TRBV6-6 and TRBJ1-1; 7 positions agree with TRBD1. Unmatched junction bases numbered 3, after V lost 6 bases and J lost 2 bases. Germline CDR1 MNHNY, CDR2 SVGAGI (reference sequence). The CDR3 runs 13 residues.

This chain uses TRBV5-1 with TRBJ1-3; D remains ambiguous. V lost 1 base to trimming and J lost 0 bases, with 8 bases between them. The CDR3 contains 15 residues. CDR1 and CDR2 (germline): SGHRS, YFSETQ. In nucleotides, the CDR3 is TGCGCCAGCAGCTTGAATACCGTCTCTGGAAACACCATATATTTT. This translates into CASSLNTVSGNTIYF.

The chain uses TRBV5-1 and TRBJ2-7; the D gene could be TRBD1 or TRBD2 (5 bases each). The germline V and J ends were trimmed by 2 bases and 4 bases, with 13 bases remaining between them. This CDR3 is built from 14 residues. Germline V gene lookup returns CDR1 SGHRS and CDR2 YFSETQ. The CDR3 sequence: CASSLGTEVYEQYF. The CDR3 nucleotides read TGCGCCAGCAGCTTAGGGACGGAGGTTTACGAGCAGTACTTC.

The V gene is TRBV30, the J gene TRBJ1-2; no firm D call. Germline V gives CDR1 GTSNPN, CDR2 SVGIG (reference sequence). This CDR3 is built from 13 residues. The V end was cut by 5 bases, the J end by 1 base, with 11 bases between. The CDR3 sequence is CAWHSTINYGYTF. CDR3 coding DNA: TGTGCCTGGCACAGTACTATTAACTATGGCTACACCTTC.

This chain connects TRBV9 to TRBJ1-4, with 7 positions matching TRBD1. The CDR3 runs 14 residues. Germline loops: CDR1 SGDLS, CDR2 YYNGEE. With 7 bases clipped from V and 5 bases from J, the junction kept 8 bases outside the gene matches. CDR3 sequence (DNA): TGTGCCAGCGCACGGGGGACAGCCAATGAAAAACTGTTTTTT. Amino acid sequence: CASARGTANEKLFF. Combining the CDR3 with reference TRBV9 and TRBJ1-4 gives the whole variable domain DSGVTQTPKHLITATGQRVTLRCSPRSGDLSVYWYQQSLDQGLQFLIQYYNGEERAKGNILERFSAQQFPDLHSELNLSSLELGDSALYFCASARGTANEKLFFGSGTQLSVL.

As DNA, the CDR3 is TGTGCCAGCAGCCAAGCCGGGGCTGGGGAAAACATTCAGTACTTC. This codes for CASSQAGAGENIQYF. The chain couples TRBV3-1 (or the pseudogene TRBV3-2) to TRBJ2-4; TRBD1 or TRBD2 may be the D gene (5 bases each). This CDR3 has 15 residues. The germline gives CDR1 LGHDT, CDR2 YNNKEL (reference sequence). V lost 1 base to trimming and J lost 5 bases, with 12 bases between them.

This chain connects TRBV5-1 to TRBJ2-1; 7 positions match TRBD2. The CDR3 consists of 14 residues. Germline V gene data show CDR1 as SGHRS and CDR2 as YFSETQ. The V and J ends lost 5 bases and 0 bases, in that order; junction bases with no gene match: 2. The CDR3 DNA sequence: TGCGCCAGCAGGGGGGGGAGCTCCTACAATGAGCAGTTCTTC. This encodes CASRGGSSYNEQFF.

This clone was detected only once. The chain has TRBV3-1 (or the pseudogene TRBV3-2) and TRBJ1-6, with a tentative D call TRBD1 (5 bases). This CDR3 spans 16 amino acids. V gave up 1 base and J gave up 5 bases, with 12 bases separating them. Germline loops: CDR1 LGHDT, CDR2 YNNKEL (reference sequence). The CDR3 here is CASSQVSGGNNSPLHF. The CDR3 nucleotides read TGTGCCAGCAGCCAAGTGTCCGGGGGGAATAATTCACCCCTCCACTTT.

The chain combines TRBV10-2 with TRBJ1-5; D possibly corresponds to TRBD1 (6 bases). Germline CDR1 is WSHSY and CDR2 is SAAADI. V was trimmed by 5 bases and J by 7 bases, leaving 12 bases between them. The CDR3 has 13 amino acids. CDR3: CASSRRGFQPQHF. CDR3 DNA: TGCGCCAGCAGTCGCAGGGGTTTCCAGCCCCAGCATTTT.

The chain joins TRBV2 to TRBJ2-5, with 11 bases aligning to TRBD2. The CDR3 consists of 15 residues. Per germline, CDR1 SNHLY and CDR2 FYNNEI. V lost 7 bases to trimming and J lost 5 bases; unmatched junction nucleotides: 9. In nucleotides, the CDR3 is TGTGCCAGCATTACTAGCGGGGGAGGTTGGGAGACCCAGTACTTC. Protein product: CASITSGGGWETQYF. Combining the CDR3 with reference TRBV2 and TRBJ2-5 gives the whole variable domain EPEVTQTPSHQVTQMGQEVILRCVPISNHLYFYWYRQILGQKVEFLVSFYNNEISEKSEIFDDQFSVERPDGSNFTLKIRSTKLEDSAMYFCASITSGGGWETQYFGPGTRLLVL.

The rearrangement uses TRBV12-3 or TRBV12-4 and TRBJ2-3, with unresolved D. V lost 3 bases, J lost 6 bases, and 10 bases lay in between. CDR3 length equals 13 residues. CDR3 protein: CASSFYERDTQYF. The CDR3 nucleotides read TGTGCCAGCAGTTTCTATGAGAGGGATACGCAGTATTTT.

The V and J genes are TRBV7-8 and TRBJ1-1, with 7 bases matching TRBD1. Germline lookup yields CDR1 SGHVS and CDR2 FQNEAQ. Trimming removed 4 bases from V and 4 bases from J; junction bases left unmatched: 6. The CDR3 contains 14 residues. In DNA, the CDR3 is TGTGCCAGCAGCTACCGACAGGGTGCCACTGAAGCTTTCTTT. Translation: CASSYRQGATEAFF.

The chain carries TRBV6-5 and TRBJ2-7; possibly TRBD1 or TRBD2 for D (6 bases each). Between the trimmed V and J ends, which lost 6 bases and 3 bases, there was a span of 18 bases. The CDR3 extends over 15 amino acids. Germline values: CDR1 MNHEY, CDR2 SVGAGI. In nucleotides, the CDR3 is TGTGCCAGCAGCCAAGGGGGGACCCGGGACTACGAGCAGTACTTC. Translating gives CASSQGGTRDYEQYF.